The next 22 T cell receptor beta chains were all read from a single sample in a study of T-cell reconstitution after alpha-beta-depleted transplantation in children. Unique molecular identifiers featured in how the TCRbeta library was prepared. TCRdb independently ran MiXCR on the PCR reads; one entry per CDR3 protein. This table has about 120,000 distinct CDR3 sequences, 23% appearing once. The sample was PBMCs, mostly from graft donor cells, taken 180 days after TCRalphabeta/CD19-depleted stem cell transplant. The receptors here all came from a male patient aged 2-15 years who had a stem cell transplant for chronic granulomatous disease, so the T cells may come from the graft donor.

This clonotype was seen repeatedly, ten times or more. This chain joins TRBV20-1 and TRBJ1-5, with 7 positions matching TRBD1. The CDR3 sequence is 14 residues long. CDR1 and CDR2 from the germline V gene are DFQATT and SNEGSKA (reference sequence). V was pared by 0 bases and J by 7 bases, with 6 bases of the junction left unmatched. CDR3 protein: CSAREAVGGQPQHF. For the CDR3, the DNA is TGCAGTGCTAGAGAGGCCGTAGGGGGCCAGCCCCAGCATTTT.

This clonotype was seen repeatedly, ten times or more. The chain links TRBV29-1 to TRBJ2-5; TRBD1 is a possible D gene (6 bases). There are 11 residues in the CDR3. Trimming removed 7 bases at V and 1 base at J, with 7 bases between. The germline V gene has CDR1 SQVTM and CDR2 ANQGSEA. CDR3 nucleotides: TGCAGCGGACAGGTCCAAGAGACCCAGTACTTC. Protein product: CSGQVQETQYF.

The table lists this clonotype with a few counts. V gene TRBV20-1 combines with J gene TRBJ2-1; the D gene could be TRBD1 or TRBD2 (5 bases each). The CDR3 has 15 residues. CDR1 DFQATT and CDR2 SNEGSKA come from the germline V gene (reference sequence). V was trimmed by 1 base and J by 7 bases, leaving 17 bases between them. This CDR3 reads CSARAGPPTGNEQFF. The CDR3 DNA is TGCAGTGCTAGAGCGGGACCACCCACGGGAAATGAGCAGTTCTTC.

By sample fraction, this clonotype is medium-sized. This chain joins TRBV20-1 and TRBJ2-7; D might be TRBD2 (5 bases). The CDR3 loop spans 15 amino acids. Germline CDR1 DFQATT, CDR2 SNEGSKA (reference sequence). V gave up 3 bases and J gave up 2 bases, with 17 bases separating them. CDR3 region: CSAREVSANTYEQYF. The CDR3 coding sequence is TGCAGTGCTAGGGAGGTTAGCGCGAATACCTACGAGCAGTACTTC.

The chain carries TRBV5-1 and TRBJ1-5, with 7 bases aligning to TRBD1. Germline V lookup: CDR1 SGHRS, CDR2 YFSETQ. The CDR3 loop spans 14 amino acids. V lost 1 base to trimming and J lost 7 bases; unmatched junction nucleotides: 5. DNA of the CDR3: TGCGCCAGCAGCTTGACGACAGGGAGGCAGCCCCAGCATTTT. This sequence encodes CASSLTTGRQPQHF.

At least ten counts were recorded for this clonotype. The rearrangement joins TRBV20-1 to TRBJ2-1; TRBD1 is a possible D gene (6 bases). The CDR3 covers 15 residues. The germline gives CDR1 DFQATT, CDR2 SNEGSKA (reference sequence). Trimming took off 3 bases at V and 3 bases at J, with 15 bases between the two ends. This chain's CDR3 is CSASGSGTNYNEQFF. The CDR3 DNA sequence: TGCAGTGCTAGTGGTTCCGGGACAAACTACAATGAGCAGTTCTTC.

This clonotype has a handful of counts. The chain joins TRBV27 to TRBJ2-7; D is undetermined. The CDR3 spans 13 residues. V was trimmed by 0 bases and J by 3 bases, leaving 6 bases between them. CDR1 and CDR2 from the germline V gene are MNHEY and SMNVEV (reference sequence). In nucleotides, the CDR3 is TGTGCCAGCAGTTTATCGGTCCACTACGAGCAGTACTTC. The encoded protein is CASSLSVHYEQYF.

The chain has TRBV20-1 and TRBJ1-4; D not certain. V lost 0 bases to trimming and J lost 6 bases, with 11 bases between them. Germline CDR1 reads DFQATT; CDR2 reads SNEGSKA (reference sequence). The CDR3 sequence is 14 residues long. CDR3 DNA sequence: TGCAGTGCTAGAGATCGCAGCTACGATGAAAAACTGTTTTTT. It is translated as CSARDRSYDEKLFF.

The genes are TRBV12-3 or TRBV12-4 and TRBJ1-2; 9 bases are a match to TRBD1. This CDR3 has 17 amino acids. V lost 3 bases to trimming and J lost 8 bases; unmatched junction nucleotides: 16. CDR3 sequence reads: CASSLVGTGKRLRGYTF. As DNA, the CDR3 is TGTGCCAGCAGTTTGGTGGGGACAGGGAAGAGGTTGCGGGGCTACACCTTC.

V usage is TRBV27 and J usage is TRBJ2-3; D gene uncertain. Germline V gene sequence: CDR1 MNHEY, CDR2 SMNVEV (reference sequence). This CDR3 contains 13 residues. V lost 3 bases and J 0 bases, leaving 4 bases between the germline ends. The CDR3 DNA sequence: TGTGCCAGCAGTTTCGGAAGCACAGATACGCAGTATTTT. Protein sequence: CASSFGSTDTQYF.

This clonotype was counted many times. J is TRBJ2-4 and V is TRBV20-1; D remains unclear. Germline CDR1 DFQATT, CDR2 SNEGSKA (reference sequence). CDR3 size: 12 residues. V lost 2 bases and J 6 bases, leaving 8 bases between the germline ends. The CDR3 region has the DNA TGCAGTGCTAGACAGGTGGGAAACATTCAGTACTTC. This gives the protein CSARQVGNIQYF.

This clonotype was seen many times. The V call is TRBV20-1, the J call TRBJ1-2, with a tentative D call TRBD1 (5 bases). CDR3 length: 13 residues. Germline CDR1 is DFQATT and CDR2 is SNEGSKA (reference sequence). V lost 3 bases and J 7 bases, leaving 15 bases between the germline ends. CDR3: CSASSGGVFGYTF. As DNA, the CDR3 is TGCAGTGCTAGTTCCGGGGGAGTATTTGGCTACACCTTC.

This clonotype has a count of ten or more. The chain combines TRBV6-1 with TRBJ1-2; TRBD1 might be the D (5 bases). The CDR3 length is 14 residues. Germline-derived CDR1 and CDR2 are MNHNS and SASEGT. V shed 2 bases and J shed 6 bases, with 13 bases lying between them. CDR3 sequence reads: CASSELQGRDGYTF. DNA of the CDR3: TGTGCCAGCAGTGAACTCCAGGGACGGGATGGCTACACCTTC.

V is TRBV12-3 or TRBV12-4 and J is TRBJ2-5, with D possibly TRBD1 on 6 matching bases. This CDR3 is 14 amino acids long. Trimming took off 3 bases at V and 5 bases at J, with 13 bases between the two ends. The CDR3 here is CASSFQGSRETQYF. Written as DNA, the CDR3 is TGTGCCAGCAGTTTTCAGGGGTCCCGGGAGACCCAGTACTTC.

This clonotype was observed at least ten times. The V gene is TRBV12-3 or TRBV12-4, the J gene TRBJ2-5; D ambiguous. There are 13 residues in the CDR3. V was shortened by 8 bases and J by 0 bases, with 10 bases between the two germline ends. In nucleotides, the CDR3 is TGTGCCAGCGGTCGGTGGGACCAAGAGACCCAGTACTTC. Encoded protein: CASGRWDQETQYF.

About this clonotype: One end of the junction fails to match germline, which may point to a read error. The rearrangement uses TRBV20-1 and TRBJ2-1, with 13 bases lining up with TRBD2. Per germline, CDR1 DFQATT and CDR2 SNEGSKA (reference sequence). The CDR3 consists of 15 residues. CDR3 residues: CSAREALAGGNEQFF. The CDR3 DNA reads TGCAGTGCCAGAGAGGCACTAGCGGGGGGGAATGAGCAGTTCTTC.

The chain recombines TRBV5-6 with TRBJ2-1, with unresolved D. CDR1 SGHDT and CDR2 YYEEEE come from the germline V gene. CDR3 length equals 14 residues. Deletions cut 9 bases from V and 6 bases from J, with 19 bases between. The CDR3 loop reads CAMGFGLVVNEQFF. In DNA, the CDR3 is TGTGCCATGGGCTTCGGCCTAGTCGTCAATGAGCAGTTCTTC.

In its sample, this clonotype was seen many times. The V call is TRBV5-6, the J call TRBJ2-5, with D possibly matching TRBD2 (6 bases). CDR1 SGHDT and CDR2 YYEEEE come from the germline V gene. The V and J ends lost 1 base and 2 bases respectively, with 9 bases between them. The CDR3 sequence is 14 residues long. CDR3 DNA sequence: TGTGCCAGCAGCTTGCGGGCGGGGCAAGAGACCCAGTACTTC. Translation gives CASSLRAGQETQYF.

Many counts were recorded for this clonotype. The rearrangement joins TRBV20-1 to TRBJ2-1; tentative D call: TRBD2 (5 bases). The CDR3 is made up of 19 amino acids. Germline V lookup: CDR1 DFQATT, CDR2 SNEGSKA (reference sequence). V gave up 6 bases and J gave up 0 bases, with 27 bases separating them. The CDR3 region is CSAGLPGSSSGSSYNEQFF. Written as DNA, the CDR3 is TGCAGTGCGGGTCTTCCGGGATCAAGCAGCGGAAGCTCCTACAATGAGCAGTTCTTC.

This clonotype has just a few counts. The chain couples TRBV12-3 or TRBV12-4 to TRBJ1-1; tentative D call: TRBD1 (6 bases). V lost 2 bases, J lost 1 base, and 8 bases lay in between. This CDR3 contains 14 residues. CDR3 loop: CASSLKQGNTEAFF. The CDR3, as DNA: TGTGCCAGCAGTTTAAAACAGGGGAACACTGAAGCTTTCTTT.

This clonotype was observed many times. The rearrangement joins TRBV12-3 or TRBV12-4 to TRBJ1-2; D is uncertain. This CDR3 region has 12 residues. V lost 5 bases and J lost 5, with 9 bases in between. CDR3 residues: CASSKGFYGYTF. Written as DNA, the CDR3 is TGTGCCAGCAGTAAAGGGTTTTATGGCTACACCTTC.

This clonotype was recorded at least ten times. V and J are TRBV27 and TRBJ1-1; 11 nucleotides line up with TRBD1. CDR1 MNHEY and CDR2 SMNVEV come from the germline V gene (reference sequence). The CDR3 extends over 15 amino acids. The V gene end was trimmed by 5 bases and the J gene end by 5 bases; junction bases not matched to a gene: 7. CDR3 region: CASSIGQGARTEAFF. CDR3 DNA: TGTGCCAGCAGTATTGGACAGGGGGCGAGGACTGAAGCTTTCTTT.